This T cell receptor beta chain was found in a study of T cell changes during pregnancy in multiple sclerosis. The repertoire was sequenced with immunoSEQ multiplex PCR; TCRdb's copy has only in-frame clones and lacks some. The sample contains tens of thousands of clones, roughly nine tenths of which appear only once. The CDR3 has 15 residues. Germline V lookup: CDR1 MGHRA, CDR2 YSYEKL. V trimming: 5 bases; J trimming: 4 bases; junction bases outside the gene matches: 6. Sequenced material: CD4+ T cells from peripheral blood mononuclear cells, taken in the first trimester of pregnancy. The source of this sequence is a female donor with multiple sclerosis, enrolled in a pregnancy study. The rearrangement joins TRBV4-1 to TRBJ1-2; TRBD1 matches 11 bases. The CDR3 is CASSGRTGGAYGYTF. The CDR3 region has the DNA TGCGCCAGCAGCGGGCGGACAGGGGGCGCCTATGGCTACACCTTC.